Below are 17 T cell receptor beta chains sequenced from a single sample in a study of T cell responses to AZD1222 COVID-19 vaccine. Some clones are missing from TCRdb's copy, which holds only in-frame ones; the method was immunoSEQ multiplex PCR. The sample consists of some 100,000 clones, around nine tenths of them appearing once. The sequencing here drew on peripheral blood, taken on day 0 of AZD1222 vaccination. The receptors here all came from an adult in good health.

The CDR3 coding sequence is TGCGCCAGCAGCTCCAAGTTGGGTTTAGACTACGAGCAGTACTTC. The encoded protein is CASSSKLGLDYEQYF. The chain couples TRBV5-1 to TRBJ2-7; unclear D gene. Germline V lookup: CDR1 SGHRS, CDR2 YFSETQ. The CDR3 extends over 15 amino acids. V gave up 3 bases and J gave up 3 bases, with 16 bases separating them. Looking up the rest from reference TRBV5-1 and TRBJ2-7 gives the full variable domain: KAGVTQTPRYLIKTRGQQVTLSCSPISGHRSVSWYQQTPGQGLQFLFEYFSETQRNKGNFPGRFSGRQFSNSRSEMNVSTLELGDSALYLCASSSKLGLDYEQYFGPGTRLTVT.

The V and J genes are TRBV28 and TRBJ2-5; TRBD2 matches 10 bases. The CDR3 has 15 amino acids. The ends lost 5 bases at V and 5 bases at J; junction bases unmatched: 8. Per germline, CDR1 MDHEN and CDR2 SYDVKM. In DNA, the CDR3 is TGTGCCAGCAGTCCGCCTAGCGGGGGTCGGGAGACCCAGTACTTC. It codes for CASSPPSGGRETQYF.

V and J are TRBV7-9 and TRBJ1-1; D call uncertain. Germline V gene sequence: CDR1 SEHNR, CDR2 FQNEAQ (reference sequence). CDR3 size: 11 residues. V was clipped by 3 bases and J by 5 bases, with 4 bases between them. The CDR3 loop reads CASSFKTEAFF. In nucleotides, the CDR3 is TGTGCCAGCAGCTTTAAGACTGAAGCTTTCTTT.

This chain uses TRBV6-2 or TRBV6-3 with TRBJ1-6; D perhaps matches TRBD1 (5 bases). The ends were cut back, 6 bases at V and 8 bases at J, with 14 bases in the middle. This CDR3 is 14 amino acids long. Germline V gives CDR1 MNHEY, CDR2 SVGEGT. The CDR3 loop reads CASSPGEVDSPLHF. CDR3 bases: TGTGCCAGCAGCCCGGGGGAGGTCGATTCACCCCTCCACTTT.

This clone came up once. This chain links TRBV28 with TRBJ1-5; D remains ambiguous. The CDR3 has 15 residues. Germline loops: CDR1 MDHEN, CDR2 SYDVKM. V was clipped by 5 bases and J by 0 bases, with 11 bases between them. The CDR3 bases are TGTGCCAGCAGTGAAAATCGTCATAGCAATCAGCCCCAGCATTTT. It is translated as CASSENRHSNQPQHF.

The chain links TRBV10-2 to TRBJ2-3; 8 bases are shared with TRBD2. V was pared by 0 bases and J by 2 bases, with 7 bases of the junction left unmatched. Per germline, CDR1 WSHSY and CDR2 SAAADI. This CDR3 is 17 amino acids long. The CDR3 sequence is CASSESRASGLTDTQYF. The DNA of the CDR3 is TGCGCCAGCAGTGAGTCGAGGGCTAGCGGGCTCACAGATACGCAGTATTTT.

The chain links TRBV3-1 (or the pseudogene TRBV3-2) to TRBJ1-5; D possibly corresponds to TRBD1 (6 bases). The CDR3 extends over 14 amino acids. CDR1 is LGHDT, CDR2 YNNKEL, per germline (reference sequence). Trimming removed 4 bases from V and 3 bases from J, with 10 bases in between. CDR3 DNA: TGTGCCAGCAGCCGCGACAGGAACAATCAGCCCCAGCATTTT. This sequence encodes CASSRDRNNQPQHF.

The chain has TRBV16 and TRBJ1-2; maybe TRBD1 (5 bases). V lost 3 bases and J lost 0, with 20 bases in between. This CDR3 contains 18 residues. Germline lookup yields CDR1 KGHSY and CDR2 FQNENV. The CDR3 coding sequence is TGTGCCAGCAGCCAGCGAATGGGGTCAGGGACTACTAACTATGGCTACACCTTC. Translating it yields CASSQRMGSGTTNYGYTF.

The chain has TRBV7-3 and TRBJ1-1; no firm D call. Germline CDR1 and CDR2: SGHTA and FQGTGA. CDR3 length: 12 residues. Trimming left V 5 bases short and J 7 bases short, with 11 bases between. The CDR3 spells CASSKGSHEAFF. The DNA for the CDR3 is TGTGCCAGCAGCAAAGGGTCCCATGAAGCTTTCTTT.

The genes are TRBV19 and TRBJ2-1, with 7 bases identical to TRBD2. This CDR3 comprises 13 residues. V lost 5 bases and J lost 11; bases outside the gene matches: 9. The germline gives CDR1 LNHDA, CDR2 SQIVND (reference sequence). The CDR3 DNA reads as TGTGCCAGTAGTCCCGGGAGCGGGGTCCAGCAGTTCTTC. Translation: CASSPGSGVQQFF.

V usage is TRBV11-1 and J usage is TRBJ2-7; 9 positions match TRBD1. Germline V lookup: CDR1 SGHAT, CDR2 FQDESV (reference sequence). V shed 5 bases and J 2 bases; nucleotides not matched to a gene: 7. The CDR3 covers 15 residues. CDR3 amino acids: CASSLGTGPTYEQYF. The CDR3 coding sequence is TGTGCCAGCAGCCTTGGGACAGGGCCCACCTACGAGCAGTACTTC.

This clone was observed a handful of times. This rearrangement joins TRBV11-3 to TRBJ2-1, with 10 bases identical to TRBD2. This CDR3 has 14 amino acids. After removal of 6 bases from V and 3 bases from J, the junction contained 2 bases not matched to a gene. Germline CDR1 reads SGHNT; CDR2 reads YENEEA. The CDR3 is CASSTSGIYNEQFF. The CDR3, as DNA: TGTGCCAGCAGTACTAGCGGGATCTACAATGAGCAGTTCTTC.

The gene calls are TRBV14 and TRBJ1-1, with D possibly matching TRBD1 (5 bases). Trimming removed 1 base at V and 1 base at J, with 10 bases between. CDR1 is SGHDN and CDR2 is FVKESK in the germline V gene. This CDR3 region has 15 residues. In nucleotides, the CDR3 is TGTGCCAGCAGCCAAGGCCCCGGGGCGAACACTGAAGCTTTCTTT. It yields the protein CASSQGPGANTEAFF.

V is TRBV18 and J is TRBJ1-1; D is uncertain. The germline gives CDR1 KGHSH, CDR2 LQKENI. The length of the CDR3 is 13 residues. V lost 5 bases and J 4 bases, leaving 11 bases between the germline ends. The CDR3 spells CASSMEGSTEAFF. CDR3 DNA sequence: TGTGCCAGCTCAATGGAGGGATCCACTGAAGCTTTCTTT.

This clone was picked up one time. This chain joins TRBV7-7 and TRBJ2-5; TRBD2 matches 10 bases. The CDR3 sequence is 16 residues long. The V and J ends lost 1 base and 2 bases, in that order; junction bases with no gene match: 4. Germline CDR1 is SSHAT and CDR2 is FNYEAQ (reference sequence). The CDR3 reads CASSLGLAGGQETQYF. For the CDR3, the DNA is TGTGCCAGCAGCTTAGGGTTAGCGGGGGGACAAGAGACCCAGTACTTC.

This rearrangement joins TRBV9 to TRBJ1-4, with TRBD1 matching 9 bases. The CDR3 has 14 residues. Germline V gene data show CDR1 as SGDLS and CDR2 as YYNGEE. V gave up 4 bases and J gave up 8 bases; unmatched junction bases: 6. In DNA, the CDR3 is TGTGCCAGCAGCTCCGGGACAGGGAACGAAAAACTGTTTTTT. It yields the protein CASSSGTGNEKLFF. Filled out from reference TRBV9 and TRBJ1-4, the complete variable domain reads DSGVTQTPKHLITATGQRVTLRCSPRSGDLSVYWYQQSLDQGLQFLIQYYNGEERAKGNILERFSAQQFPDLHSELNLSSLELGDSALYFCASSSGTGNEKLFFGSGTQLSVL.

CDR3 sequence reads: CAWSSGGTGGLYEQYF. The CDR3 region has the DNA TGTGCCTGGAGCTCGGGGGGGACAGGGGGTCTCTACGAGCAGTACTTC. The rearrangement links TRBV30 to TRBJ2-7, with 11 bases lining up with TRBD1. V lost 3 bases and J lost 3; bases outside the gene matches: 10. CDR1 is GTSNPN and CDR2 is SVGIG in the germline V gene (reference sequence). CDR3 length equals 16 residues.